These T cell receptor beta chains were read from a single sample in a study of blood T cell repertoires in COVID-19. Sequencing was performed with immunoSEQ multiplex PCR; in TCRdb, only in-frame clones are kept and a portion is missing. The table records around 130,000 clones, approximately 90% of them present only once. The sample was peripheral blood. The receptors were gathered from a human donor with COVID-19, enrolled during active disease. The donor label of this sample is uncertain. The CDR3 runs from the conserved cysteine through the conserved F or W. The D gene is left open where the match is weak. A row's size may be missing; if present it is once, few, many or a size class.

D gene | clone size | J gene | V gene | CDR3 protein | CDR3 DNA
TRBD1 | - | TRBJ1-4 | TRBV6-5 | CASSYNRGSNEKLFF | TGTGCCAGCAGTTACAACAGGGGTAGTAATGAAAAACTGTTTTTT
- | - | TRBJ1-3 | TRBV14 | CASSPGSRNTIYF | TGTGCCAGCAGCCCGGGATCGAGAAACACCATATATTTT
- | - | TRBJ2-1 | TRBV7-3 | CASSLAPGGGGEQFF | TGTGCCAGCAGCTTAGCCCCAGGAGGGGGGGGTGAGCAGTTCTTC
TRBD2 | - | TRBJ2-7 | TRBV6-5 | CASSSGGRVHEQYF | TGTGCCAGCAGCTCGGGGGGGAGGGTCCACGAGCAGTACTTC
TRBD1 | - | TRBJ2-7 | TRBV10-3 | CAISEGQGSSYEQYF | TGTGCCATCAGTGAGGGACAGGGAAGCTCCTACGAGCAGTACTTC
- | - | TRBJ2-1 | TRBV19 | CASSIGGEEQFF | TGTGCCAGTAGTATAGGTGGGGAGGAGCAGTTCTTC
TRBD1 | - | TRBJ2-5 | TRBV2 | CASMPGTGEETQYF | TGTGCCAGCATGCCCGGGACAGGCGAAGAGACCCAGTACTTC
- | few | TRBJ1-1 | TRBV7-9 | CASSLYGEKAEAFF | TGTGCCAGCAGCCTCTATGGGGAGAAGGCTGAAGCTTTCTTT
- | - | TRBJ2-7 | TRBV27 | CASKGSSSPGYEQYF | TGTGCCAGCAAAGGGAGCTCCTCCCCGGGATACGAGCAGTACTTC
TRBD2 | - | TRBJ2-2 | TRBV6-5 | CASGRVPTGELFF | TGTGCCAGTGGGAGGGTCCCCACCGGGGAGCTGTTTTTT
- | - | TRBJ1-1 | TRBV7-8 | CASSLDRTERAFF | TGTGCCAGCAGCTTAGACCGGACAGAAAGAGCTTTCTTT
- | - | TRBJ1-3 | TRBV7-9 | CASVEGAGNTIYF | TGTGCCAGCGTGGAGGGAGCTGGAAACACCATATATTTT
TRBD1 | few | TRBJ1-4 | TRBV28 | CASSRTGREKLFF | TGTGCCAGCAGTCGGACAGGGCGAGAAAAACTGTTTTTT
- | - | TRBJ2-3 | TRBV29-1 | CSVDGLSSTDTQYF | TGCAGCGTTGATGGGCTATCTAGCACAGATACGCAGTATTTT
TRBD1 | - | TRBJ2-5 | TRBV19 | CASSPDRELLETQYF | TGTGCCAGTAGTCCCGACAGGGAGCTATTGGAGACCCAGTACTTC
TRBD2 | - | TRBJ2-3 | TRBV7-9 | CASSFGRGGPDTQYF | TGTGCCAGCAGCTTCGGGCGGGGGGGCCCAGATACGCAGTATTTT
- | once | TRBJ2-2 | TRBV3-1/TRBV3-2 | CASSKLRNTGELFF | TGTGCCAGCAGCAAGCTGAGGAACACCGGGGAGCTGTTTTTT
TRBD1 | - | TRBJ2-3 | TRBV19 | CASSIVRVKGGADTQYF | TGTGCCAGTAGTATTGTACGGGTGAAAGGGGGCGCAGATACGCAGTATTTT
- | - | TRBJ2-7 | TRBV27 | CASSSYPRYEQYF | TGTGCCAGCAGTTCGTATCCTCGCTACGAGCAGTACTTC
TRBD1 | - | TRBJ1-2 | TRBV9 | CASSSSPQGVNYGYTF | TGTGCCAGCAGCTCCAGTCCCCAGGGGGTGAACTATGGCTACACCTTC
TRBD1 | once | TRBJ1-2 | TRBV5-8 | CASIRQGAAFYGYTF | TGTGCCAGCATCCGACAGGGGGCTGCTTTCTATGGCTACACCTTC
- | - | TRBJ2-5 | TRBV5-4 | CASSWVGRQETQYF | TGTGCCAGCAGCTGGGTGGGCAGACAAGAGACCCAGTACTTC
TRBD1 | few | TRBJ1-2 | TRBV15 | CATSTPDRGGYTF | TGTGCCACCAGCACGCCGGACAGGGGGGGCTACACCTTC
- | - | TRBJ2-7 | TRBV2 | CASIPLVQGRYEQYF | TGTGCCAGCATCCCTTTGGTCCAGGGGCGCTACGAGCAGTACTTC
TRBD1 | - | TRBJ2-6 | TRBV18 | CASSIFQGQWGKGGANVLTF | TGTGCCAGCTCCATATTCCAGGGACAGTGGGGTAAAGGTGGGGCCAACGTCCTGACTTTC
- | - | TRBJ2-3 | TRBV10-1 | CASSDFPADTQYF | TGCGCCAGCTCCGACTTCCCTGCAGATACGCAGTATTTT
- | - | TRBJ2-2 | TRBV30 | CAVGDSMNTGELFF | TGTGCCGTAGGGGACTCCATGAACACCGGGGAGCTGTTTTTT
- | - | TRBJ1-5 | TRBV4-1 | CASSQPPRRGRVLQPQHF | TGCGCCAGCAGCCAACCCCCACGGAGGGGCAGGGTCCTTCAGCCCCAGCATTTT
- | - | TRBJ1-6 | TRBV3-1/TRBV3-2 | CASSQESRENSPLHF | TGTGCCAGCAGCCAAGAATCCCGCGAGAATTCACCCCTCCACTTT
TRBD1 | - | TRBJ1-5 | TRBV24-1 | CATSDPGTGGIGPQHF | TGTGCCACCAGTGATCCTGGGACAGGGGGTATCGGCCCCCAGCATTTT
TRBD2 | - | TRBJ2-7 | TRBV6-2/TRBV6-3 | CASSYDGTTYEQYF | TGTGCCAGCAGTTACGACGGGACTACCTACGAGCAGTACTTC
TRBD2 | - | TRBJ2-3 | TRBV7-2 | CASSLVSGRATDTQYF | TGTGCCAGCAGCTTAGTGAGCGGGAGGGCGACAGATACGCAGTATTTT
TRBD1 | - | TRBJ1-3 | TRBV15 | CATSGDRVTGNTIYF | TGTGCCACCAGCGGCGACAGGGTTACTGGAAACACCATATATTTT
TRBD1 | once | TRBJ2-1 | TRBV3-1/TRBV3-2 | CASSQAGTGGEQFF | TGTGCCAGCAGCCAAGCCGGGACAGGGGGTGAGCAGTTCTTC
- | - | TRBJ1-5 | TRBV18 | CASSPASYSNQPQHF | TGTGCCAGCTCACCGGCCAGTTATAGCAATCAGCCCCAGCATTTT
- | - | TRBJ1-1 | TRBV10-3 | CAIKGAPAGTEAFF | TGTGCCATCAAAGGAGCCCCCGCGGGGACTGAAGCTTTCTTT
TRBD2 | once | TRBJ2-3 | TRBV7-9 | CASSPGTSGRATSTDTQYF | TGTGCCAGCAGTCCCGGGACTAGCGGGAGGGCTACTAGCACAGATACGCAGTATTTT
TRBD2 | - | TRBJ2-1 | TRBV27 | CASSRDYGKYNEQFF | TGTGCCAGCAGTCGGGACTATGGAAAATACAATGAGCAGTTCTTC
TRBD1 | - | TRBJ1-2 | TRBV6-5 | CASSPGTGGSGYTF | TGTGCCAGCAGCCCGGGGACAGGGGGCTCGGGCTACACCTTC
TRBD2 | - | TRBJ2-7 | TRBV19 | CASSLGSLAGGNEQYF | TGTGCCAGTAGCCTCGGGTCCCTAGCGGGAGGGAACGAGCAGTACTTC
- | - | TRBJ1-6 | TRBV7-9 | CASSQDSSYNSPLHF | TGTGCCAGCAGCCAGGACAGCTCCTATAATTCACCCCTCCACTTT
TRBD1 | - | TRBJ1-4 | TRBV6-1 | CASSEGNRGGEKLFF | TGTGCCAGCAGTGAAGGAAACAGGGGGGGTGAAAAACTGTTTTTT
- | once | TRBJ1-4 | TRBV5-4 | CASSLAGTSDEKLFF | TGTGCCAGCAGCTTGGCCGGGACAAGTGATGAAAAACTGTTTTTT
TRBD1 | - | TRBJ2-5 | TRBV27 | CASRDRGPETQYF | TGTGCCAGCAGAGACAGGGGGCCGGAGACCCAGTACTTC
TRBD1 | - | TRBJ2-7 | TRBV11-2 | CASTIKGGTGIYEQYF | TGTGCCAGCACCATAAAAGGTGGGACAGGAATCTACGAGCAGTACTTC
- | - | TRBJ1-5 | TRBV2 | CASSDRVSNQPQHF | TGTGCCAGCAGTGACAGGGTGAGCAATCAGCCCCAGCATTTT